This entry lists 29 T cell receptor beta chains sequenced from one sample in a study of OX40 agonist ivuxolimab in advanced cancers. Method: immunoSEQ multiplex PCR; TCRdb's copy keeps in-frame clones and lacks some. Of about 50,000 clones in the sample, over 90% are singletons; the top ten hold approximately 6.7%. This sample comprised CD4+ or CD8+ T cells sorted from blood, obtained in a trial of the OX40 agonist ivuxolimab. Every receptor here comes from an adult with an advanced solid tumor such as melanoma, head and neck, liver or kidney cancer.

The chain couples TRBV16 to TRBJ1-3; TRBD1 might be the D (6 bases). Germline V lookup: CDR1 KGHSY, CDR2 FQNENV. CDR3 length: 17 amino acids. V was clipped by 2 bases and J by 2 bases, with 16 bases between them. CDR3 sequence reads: CASSQRRPGAPGNTIYF. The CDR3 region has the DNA TGTGCCAGCAGCCAACGAAGACCAGGGGCCCCTGGAAACACCATATATTTT.

The CDR3 DNA reads as TGTGCCAGCAGTGGACAGGGGGGGAACACTGAAGCTTTCTTT. Translating it yields CASSGQGGNTEAFF. The chain links TRBV6-6 to TRBJ1-1, with 10 bases fitting TRBD1. This CDR3 comprises 14 residues. Per germline, CDR1 MNHNY and CDR2 SVGAGI (reference sequence). With V trimmed by 5 bases and J by 1 base, 1 base remained unmatched.

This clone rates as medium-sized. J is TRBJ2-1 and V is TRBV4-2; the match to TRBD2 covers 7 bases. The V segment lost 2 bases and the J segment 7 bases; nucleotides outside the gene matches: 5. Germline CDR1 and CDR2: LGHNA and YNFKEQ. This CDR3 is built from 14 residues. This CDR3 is CASSQTLAWNEQFF. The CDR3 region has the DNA TGTGCCAGCAGCCAAACACTAGCGTGGAATGAGCAGTTCTTC.

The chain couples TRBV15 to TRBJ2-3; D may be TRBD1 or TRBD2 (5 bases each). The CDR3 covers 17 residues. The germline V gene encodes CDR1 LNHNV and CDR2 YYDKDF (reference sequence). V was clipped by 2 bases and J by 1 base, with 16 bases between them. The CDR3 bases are TGTGCCACCAGCAGAACGCCCAGAGGGGCCGGCACAGATACGCAGTATTTT. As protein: CATSRTPRGAGTDTQYF.

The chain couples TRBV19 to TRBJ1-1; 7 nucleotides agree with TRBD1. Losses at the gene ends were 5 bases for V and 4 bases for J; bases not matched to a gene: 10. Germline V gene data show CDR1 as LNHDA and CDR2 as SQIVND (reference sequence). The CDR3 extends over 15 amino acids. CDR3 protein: CASSAPATGITEAFF. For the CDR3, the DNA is TGTGCCAGTAGTGCTCCCGCGACAGGGATCACTGAAGCTTTCTTT.

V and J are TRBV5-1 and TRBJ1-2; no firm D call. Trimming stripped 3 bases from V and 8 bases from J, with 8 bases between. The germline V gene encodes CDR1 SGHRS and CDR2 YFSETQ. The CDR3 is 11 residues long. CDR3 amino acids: CASSSVGGYTF. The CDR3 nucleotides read TGCGCCAGCAGCTCAGTTGGAGGCTACACCTTC.

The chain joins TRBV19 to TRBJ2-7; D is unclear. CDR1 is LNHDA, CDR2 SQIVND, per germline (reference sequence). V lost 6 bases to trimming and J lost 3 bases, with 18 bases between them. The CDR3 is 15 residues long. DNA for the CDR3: TGTGCCAGTAGCCCTGTGGCAGGAACGGTCTACGAGCAGTACTTC. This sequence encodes CASSPVAGTVYEQYF.

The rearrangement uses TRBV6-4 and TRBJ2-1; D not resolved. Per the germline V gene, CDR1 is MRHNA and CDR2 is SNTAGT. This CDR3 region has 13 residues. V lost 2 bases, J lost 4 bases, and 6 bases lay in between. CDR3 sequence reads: CASSDKSYNEQFF. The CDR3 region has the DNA TGTGCCAGCAGTGACAAGAGTTACAATGAGCAGTTCTTC.

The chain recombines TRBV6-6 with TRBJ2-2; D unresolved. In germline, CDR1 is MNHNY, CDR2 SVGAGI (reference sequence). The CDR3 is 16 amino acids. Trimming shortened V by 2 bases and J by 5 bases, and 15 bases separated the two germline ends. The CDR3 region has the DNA TGTGCCAGCAGTTACGCCTCTGGTTACTCGACCGGGGAGCTGTTTTTT. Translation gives CASSYASGYSTGELFF.

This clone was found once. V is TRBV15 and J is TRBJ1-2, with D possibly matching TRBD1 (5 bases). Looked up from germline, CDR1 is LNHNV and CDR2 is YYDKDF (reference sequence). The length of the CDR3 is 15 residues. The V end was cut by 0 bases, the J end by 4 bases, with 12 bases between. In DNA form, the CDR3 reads TGTGCCACCAGCAGAGAAACAGGAATACTCTATGGCTACACCTTC. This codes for CATSRETGILYGYTF.

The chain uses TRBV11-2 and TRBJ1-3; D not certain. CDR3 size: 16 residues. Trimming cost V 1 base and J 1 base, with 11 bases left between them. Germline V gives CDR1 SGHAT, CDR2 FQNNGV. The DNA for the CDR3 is TGTGCCAGCAGCTTAGGCTGGACGGTGTCTGGAAACACCATATATTTT. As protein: CASSLGWTVSGNTIYF.

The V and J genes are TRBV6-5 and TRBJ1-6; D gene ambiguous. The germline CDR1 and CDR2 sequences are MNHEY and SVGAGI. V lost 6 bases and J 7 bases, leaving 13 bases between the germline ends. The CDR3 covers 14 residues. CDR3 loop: CASSDRSENSPLHF. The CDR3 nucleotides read TGTGCCAGCAGCGACCGCAGTGAAAATTCACCCCTCCACTTT.

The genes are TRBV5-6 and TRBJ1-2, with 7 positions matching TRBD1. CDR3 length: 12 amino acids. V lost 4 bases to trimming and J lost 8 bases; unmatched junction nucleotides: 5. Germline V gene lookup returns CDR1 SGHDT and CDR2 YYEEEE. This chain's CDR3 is CASSPSTGGYTF. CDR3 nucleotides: TGTGCCAGCAGCCCCTCGACAGGGGGCTACACCTTC.

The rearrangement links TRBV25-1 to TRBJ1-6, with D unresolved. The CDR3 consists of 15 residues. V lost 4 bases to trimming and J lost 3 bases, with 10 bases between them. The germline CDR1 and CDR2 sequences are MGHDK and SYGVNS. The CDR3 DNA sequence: TGTGCCAGCAGTGTGGATGAGAGCTATAATTCACCCCTCCACTTT. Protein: CASSVDESYNSPLHF.

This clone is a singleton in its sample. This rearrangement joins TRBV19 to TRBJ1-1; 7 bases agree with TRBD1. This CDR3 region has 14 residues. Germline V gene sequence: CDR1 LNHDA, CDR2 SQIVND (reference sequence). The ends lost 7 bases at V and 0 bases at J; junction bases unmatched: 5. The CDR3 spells CASNRDSLNTEAFF. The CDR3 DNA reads TGTGCCAGTAATCGGGACAGCTTGAACACTGAAGCTTTCTTT.

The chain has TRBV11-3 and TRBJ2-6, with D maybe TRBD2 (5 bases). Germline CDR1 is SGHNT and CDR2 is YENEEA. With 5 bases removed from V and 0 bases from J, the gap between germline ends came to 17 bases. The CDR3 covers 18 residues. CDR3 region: CASSELRVGVSGANVLTF. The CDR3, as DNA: TGTGCCAGCAGCGAACTTCGAGTCGGGGTCTCTGGGGCCAACGTCCTGACTTTC.

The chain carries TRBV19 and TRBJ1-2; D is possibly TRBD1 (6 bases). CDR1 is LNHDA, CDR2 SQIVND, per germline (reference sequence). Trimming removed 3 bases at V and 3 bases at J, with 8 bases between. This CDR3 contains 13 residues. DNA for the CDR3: TGTGCCAGTAGTATCGGGGGCCACTATGGCTACACCTTC. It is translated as CASSIGGHYGYTF.

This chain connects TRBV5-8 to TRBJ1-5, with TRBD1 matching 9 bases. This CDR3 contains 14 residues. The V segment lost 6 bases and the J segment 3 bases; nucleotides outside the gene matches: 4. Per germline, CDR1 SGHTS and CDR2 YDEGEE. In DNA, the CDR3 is TGTGCCAGCAAGACAGGGGGTTTCAATCAGCCCCAGCATTTT. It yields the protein CASKTGGFNQPQHF.

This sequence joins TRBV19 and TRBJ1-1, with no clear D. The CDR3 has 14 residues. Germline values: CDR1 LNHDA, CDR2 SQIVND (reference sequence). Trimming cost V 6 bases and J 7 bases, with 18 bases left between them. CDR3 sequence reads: CASRLTKIFDEAFF. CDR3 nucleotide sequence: TGTGCCAGTAGACTAACAAAAATCTTCGATGAAGCTTTCTTT.

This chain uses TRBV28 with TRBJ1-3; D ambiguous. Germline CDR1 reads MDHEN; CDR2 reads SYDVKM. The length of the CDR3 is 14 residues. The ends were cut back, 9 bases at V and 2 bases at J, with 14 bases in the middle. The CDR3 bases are TGTGCCAGTAATGAGAGATTTGCTGGAAACACCATATATTTT. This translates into CASNERFAGNTIYF. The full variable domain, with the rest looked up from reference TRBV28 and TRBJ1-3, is DVKVTQSSRYLVKRTGEKVFLECVQDMDHENMFWYRQDPGLGLRLIYFSYDVKMKEKGDIPEGYSVSREKKERFSLILESASTNQTSMYLCASNERFAGNTIYFGEGSWLTVV.

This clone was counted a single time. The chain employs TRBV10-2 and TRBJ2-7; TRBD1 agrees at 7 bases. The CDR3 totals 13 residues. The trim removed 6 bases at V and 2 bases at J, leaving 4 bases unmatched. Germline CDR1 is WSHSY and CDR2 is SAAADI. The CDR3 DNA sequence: TGCGCCAGCAGGAGGGACAGAACCTACGAGCAGTACGTC. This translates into CASRRDRTYEQYV.

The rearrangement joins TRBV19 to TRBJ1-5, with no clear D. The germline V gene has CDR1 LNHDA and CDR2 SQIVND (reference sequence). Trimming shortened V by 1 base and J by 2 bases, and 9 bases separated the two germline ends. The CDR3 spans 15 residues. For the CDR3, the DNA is TGTGCCAGTAGTATAGTGCCAGGTGGCAATCAGCCCCAGCATTTT. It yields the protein CASSIVPGGNQPQHF.

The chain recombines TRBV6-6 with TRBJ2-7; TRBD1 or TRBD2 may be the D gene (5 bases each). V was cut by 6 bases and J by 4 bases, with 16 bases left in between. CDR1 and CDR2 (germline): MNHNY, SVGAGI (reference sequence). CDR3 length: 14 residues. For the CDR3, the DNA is TGTGCCAGCAGCCACTCAGGGAGACCTTACGAGCAGTACGTC. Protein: CASSHSGRPYEQYV.

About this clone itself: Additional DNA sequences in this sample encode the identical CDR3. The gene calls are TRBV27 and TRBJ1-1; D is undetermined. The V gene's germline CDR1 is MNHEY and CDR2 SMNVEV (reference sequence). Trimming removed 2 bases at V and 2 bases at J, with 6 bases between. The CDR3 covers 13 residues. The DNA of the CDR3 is TGTGCCAGCAGTTTAAAGGGAAACACTGAAGCTTTCTTT. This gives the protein CASSLKGNTEAFF.

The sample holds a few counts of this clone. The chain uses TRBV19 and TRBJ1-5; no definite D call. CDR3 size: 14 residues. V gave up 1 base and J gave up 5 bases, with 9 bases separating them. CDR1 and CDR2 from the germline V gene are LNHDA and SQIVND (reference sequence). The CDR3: CASSIAGWDQPQHF. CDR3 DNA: TGTGCCAGTAGTATAGCGGGGTGGGATCAGCCCCAGCATTTT.

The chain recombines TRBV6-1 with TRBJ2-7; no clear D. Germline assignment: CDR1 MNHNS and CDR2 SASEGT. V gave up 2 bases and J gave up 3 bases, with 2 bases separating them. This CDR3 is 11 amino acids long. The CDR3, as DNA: TGTGCCAGCAGTGAATTCTACGAGCAGTACTTC. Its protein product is CASSEFYEQYF.

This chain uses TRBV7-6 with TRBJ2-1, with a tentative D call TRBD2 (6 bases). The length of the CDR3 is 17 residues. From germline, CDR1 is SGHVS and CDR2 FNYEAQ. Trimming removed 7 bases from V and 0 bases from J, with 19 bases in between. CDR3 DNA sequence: TGTGCCAGCAACCCAAATCCCGACGGGAGCTCCTACAATGAGCAGTTCTTC. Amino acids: CASNPNPDGSSYNEQFF.

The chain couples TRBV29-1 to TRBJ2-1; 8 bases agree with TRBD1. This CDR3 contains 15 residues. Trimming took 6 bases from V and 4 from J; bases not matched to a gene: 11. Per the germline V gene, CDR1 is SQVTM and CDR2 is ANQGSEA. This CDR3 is CSVVTGDDAYNEQFF. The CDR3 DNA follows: TGCAGCGTGGTGACAGGGGATGATGCTTACAATGAGCAGTTCTTC.

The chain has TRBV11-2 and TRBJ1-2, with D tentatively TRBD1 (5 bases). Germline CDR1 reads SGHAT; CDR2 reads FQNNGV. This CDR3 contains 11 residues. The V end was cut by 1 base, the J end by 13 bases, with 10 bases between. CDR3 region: CASSLGTWATF. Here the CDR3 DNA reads TGTGCCAGCAGCTTAGGGACATGGGCCACCTTC.